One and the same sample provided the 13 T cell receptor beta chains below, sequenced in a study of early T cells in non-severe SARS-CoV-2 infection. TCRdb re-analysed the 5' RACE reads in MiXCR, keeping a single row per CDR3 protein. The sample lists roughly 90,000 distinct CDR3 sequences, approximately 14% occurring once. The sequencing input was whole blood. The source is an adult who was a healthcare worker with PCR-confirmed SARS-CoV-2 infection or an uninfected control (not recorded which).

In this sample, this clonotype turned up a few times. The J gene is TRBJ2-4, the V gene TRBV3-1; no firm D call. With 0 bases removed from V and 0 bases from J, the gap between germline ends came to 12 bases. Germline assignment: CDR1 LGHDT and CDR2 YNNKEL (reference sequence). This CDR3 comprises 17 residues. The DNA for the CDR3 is TGTGCCAGCAGCCAAGATCCCCCAGTGATAGCCAAAAACATTCAGTACTTC. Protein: CASSQDPPVIAKNIQYF. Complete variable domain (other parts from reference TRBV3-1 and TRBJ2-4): DTAVSQTPKYLVTQMGNDKSIKCEQNLGHDTMYWYKQDSKKFLKIMFSYNNKELIINETVPNRFSPKSPDKAHLNLHINSLELGDSAVYFCASSQDPPVIAKNIQYFGAGTRLSVL.

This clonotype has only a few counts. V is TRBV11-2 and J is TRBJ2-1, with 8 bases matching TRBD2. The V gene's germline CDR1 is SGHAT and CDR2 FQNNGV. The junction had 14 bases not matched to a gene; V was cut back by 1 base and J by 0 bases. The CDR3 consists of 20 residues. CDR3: CASSLGAVLSGGSSYNEQFF. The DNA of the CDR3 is TGTGCCAGCAGCTTAGGGGCGGTATTAAGCGGGGGAAGCTCCTACAATGAGCAGTTCTTC.

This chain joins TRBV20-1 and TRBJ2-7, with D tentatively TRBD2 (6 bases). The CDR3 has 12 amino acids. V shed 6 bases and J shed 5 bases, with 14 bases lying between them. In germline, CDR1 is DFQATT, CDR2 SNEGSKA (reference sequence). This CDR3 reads CSAKSPGDEQYV. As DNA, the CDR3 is TGCAGTGCCAAATCCCCGGGGGACGAGCAGTACGTC.

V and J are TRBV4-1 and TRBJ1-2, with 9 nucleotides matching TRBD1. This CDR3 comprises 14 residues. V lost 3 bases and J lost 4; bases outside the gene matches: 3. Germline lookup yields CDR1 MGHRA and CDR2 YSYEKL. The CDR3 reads CASSQGQGGYGYTF. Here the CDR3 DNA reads TGCGCCAGCAGCCAGGGACAGGGTGGCTATGGCTACACCTTC.

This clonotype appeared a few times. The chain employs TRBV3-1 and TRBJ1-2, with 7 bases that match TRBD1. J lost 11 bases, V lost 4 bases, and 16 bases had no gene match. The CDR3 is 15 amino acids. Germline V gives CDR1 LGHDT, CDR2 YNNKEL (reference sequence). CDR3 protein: CASSRAERDRRSYTF. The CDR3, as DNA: TGTGCCAGCAGCCGAGCCGAGAGGGACAGAAGATCGTACACCTTC.

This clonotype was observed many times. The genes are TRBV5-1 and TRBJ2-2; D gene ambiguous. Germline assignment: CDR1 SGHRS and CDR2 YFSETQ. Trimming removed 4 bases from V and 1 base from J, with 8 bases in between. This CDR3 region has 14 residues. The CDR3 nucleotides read TGCGCCAGCAGCGACACCTTGAACACCGGGGAGCTGTTTTTT. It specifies CASSDTLNTGELFF.

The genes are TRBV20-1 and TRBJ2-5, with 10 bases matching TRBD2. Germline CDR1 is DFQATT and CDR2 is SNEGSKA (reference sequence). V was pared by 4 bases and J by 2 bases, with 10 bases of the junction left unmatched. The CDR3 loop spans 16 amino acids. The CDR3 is CSANSELAGIQETQYF. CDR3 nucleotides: TGCAGTGCTAATAGCGAACTAGCGGGGATACAAGAGACCCAGTACTTC.

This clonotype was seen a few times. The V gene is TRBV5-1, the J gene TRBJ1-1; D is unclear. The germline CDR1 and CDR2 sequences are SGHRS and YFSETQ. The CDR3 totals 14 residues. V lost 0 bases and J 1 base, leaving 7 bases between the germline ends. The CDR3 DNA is TGCGCCAGCAGCTTGGGACATAAGAACACTGAAGCTTTCTTT. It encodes CASSLGHKNTEAFF.

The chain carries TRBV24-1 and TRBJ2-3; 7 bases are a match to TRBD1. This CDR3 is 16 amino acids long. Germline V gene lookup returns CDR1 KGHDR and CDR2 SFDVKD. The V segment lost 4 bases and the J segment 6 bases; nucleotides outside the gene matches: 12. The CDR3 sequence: CATSDYVKGAQDTQYF. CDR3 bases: TGTGCCACCAGTGACTACGTAAAGGGGGCGCAGGATACGCAGTATTTT.

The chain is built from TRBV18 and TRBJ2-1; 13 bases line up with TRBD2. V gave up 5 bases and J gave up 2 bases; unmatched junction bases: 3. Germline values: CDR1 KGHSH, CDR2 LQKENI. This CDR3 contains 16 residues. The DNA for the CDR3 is TGTGCCAGCTCATCAGGACTAGCGGGGGCCTACAATGAGCAGTTCTTC. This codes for CASSSGLAGAYNEQFF. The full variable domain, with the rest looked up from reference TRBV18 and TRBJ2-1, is NAGVMQNPRHLVRRRGQEARLRCSPMKGHSHVYWYRQLPEEGLKFMVYLQKENIIDESGMPKERFSAEFPKEGPSILRIQQVVRGDSAAYFCASSSGLAGAYNEQFFGPGTRLTVL.

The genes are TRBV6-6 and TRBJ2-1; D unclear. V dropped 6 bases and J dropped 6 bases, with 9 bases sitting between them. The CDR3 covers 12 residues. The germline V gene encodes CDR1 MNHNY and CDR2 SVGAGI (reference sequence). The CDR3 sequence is CASSTRPNEQFF. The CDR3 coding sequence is TGTGCCAGCAGCACGCGGCCCAATGAGCAGTTCTTC.

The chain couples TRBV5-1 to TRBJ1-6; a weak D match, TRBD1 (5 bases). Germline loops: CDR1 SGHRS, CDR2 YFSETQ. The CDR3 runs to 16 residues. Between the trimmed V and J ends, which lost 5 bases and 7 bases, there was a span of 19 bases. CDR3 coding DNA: TGCGCCAGCAGAACTCATCTCGGGACCATGAATTCACCCCTCCACTTT. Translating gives CASRTHLGTMNSPLHF.

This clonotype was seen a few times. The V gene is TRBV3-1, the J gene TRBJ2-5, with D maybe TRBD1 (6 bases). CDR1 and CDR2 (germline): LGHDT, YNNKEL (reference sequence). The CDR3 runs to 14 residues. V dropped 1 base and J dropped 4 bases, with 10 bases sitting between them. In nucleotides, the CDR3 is TGTGCCAGCAGCCAAGGAACAGGGATAGAGACCCAGTACTTC. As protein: CASSQGTGIETQYF.